Shown below are 22 T cell receptor beta chains from a single sample sequenced in a study of blood T cell repertoires in COVID-19 (dated by TCRdb to 2018 to 2020). The protocol used for the library was the immunoSEQ multiplex PCR assay. The source is immuneACCESS, and TCRdb retained only in-frame sequences with V and J called. Part of the clones is not carried over; for the studies checked, unresolved V genes explain less than half of this, and the remainder is unexplained. For this sample the table gives about 670,000 clones, of which 75% to 90% were detected only once. Of the sample, about 0.24% falls within the top ten clones. Sequenced sample: peripheral blood. Receptors were obtained from a woman aged 18-30 years with acute or convalescent COVID-19.

The rearrangement joins TRBV5-1 to TRBJ2-3; 8 bases are shared with TRBD1. Per germline, CDR1 SGHRS and CDR2 YFSETQ. V was pared by 1 base and J by 6 bases, with 10 bases of the junction left unmatched. The CDR3 is made up of 16 amino acids. The CDR3 nucleotides read TGCGCCAGCAGCTTGATTAGGGCAGGGGGCGAGGATACGCAGTATTTT. Protein sequence: CASSLIRAGGEDTQYF. Full variable domain (remainder filled in from reference TRBV5-1 and TRBJ2-3): KAGVTQTPRYLIKTRGQQVTLSCSPISGHRSVSWYQQTPGQGLQFLFEYFSETQRNKGNFPGRFSGRQFSNSRSEMNVSTLELGDSALYLCASSLIRAGGEDTQYFGPGTRLTVL.

The CDR3 region has the DNA TGTGCCAGCAGTTATAGCAAGAACTATGGCTACACCTTC. Translating gives CASSYSKNYGYTF. The chain joins TRBV27 to TRBJ1-2; D ambiguous. CDR1 MNHEY and CDR2 SMNVEV come from the germline V gene (reference sequence). The CDR3 covers 13 residues. The V end lost 4 bases, the J end lost 2 bases, and 8 bases lay between the germline ends.

This rearrangement joins TRBV5-1 to TRBJ1-2; 9 bases map to TRBD1. The V and J ends lost 0 bases and 9 bases, in that order; junction bases with no gene match: 3. The CDR3 length is 13 residues. Germline loops: CDR1 SGHRS, CDR2 YFSETQ. The CDR3 is CASSLGTGESYTF. The CDR3 DNA follows: TGCGCCAGCAGCTTGGGGACAGGGGAGAGCTACACCTTC.

This clone has just one count. The gene calls are TRBV6-5 and TRBJ2-2; tentative D call: TRBD2 (6 bases). Trimming removed 4 bases at V and 5 bases at J, with 17 bases between. The CDR3 is 16 amino acids. Germline V gene data show CDR1 as MNHEY and CDR2 as SVGAGI. CDR3 protein: CASSSSGLGGTGELFF. CDR3 nucleotide sequence: TGTGCCAGCAGTTCATCGGGACTTGGAGGGACCGGGGAGCTGTTTTTT.

The chain carries TRBV30 and TRBJ1-2; D gene ambiguous. This CDR3 region has 14 residues. The germline V gene encodes CDR1 GTSNPN and CDR2 SVGIG (reference sequence). V shed 5 bases and J shed 8 bases, with 21 bases lying between them. In DNA form, the CDR3 reads TGTGCCTGGGGCCAACGCAGTTACGCGGGGGGCTACACCTTC. It codes for CAWGQRSYAGGYTF. The full variable domain, its missing parts supplied by reference TRBV30 and TRBJ1-2, is SQTIHQWPATLVQPVGSPLSLECTVEGTSNPNLYWYRQAAGRGLQLLFYSVGIGQISSEVPQNLSASRPQDRQFILSSKKLLLSDSGFYLCAWGQRSYAGGYTFGSGTRLTVV.

In its sample, this clone was seen once. This rearrangement joins TRBV23-1 to TRBJ1-4, with no clear D. TRBV23-1 is recorded as an ORF, its role being uncertain. Between the trimmed V and J ends, which lost 2 bases and 0 bases, there was a span of 10 bases. CDR3 length equals 16 residues. This CDR3 is CASSQIWLATNEKLFF. CDR3 nucleotides: TGCGCCAGCAGTCAAATTTGGCTGGCAACTAATGAAAAACTGTTTTTT.

The genes are TRBV2 and TRBJ1-1; TRBD1 is a possible D gene (5 bases). CDR3 length: 15 residues. The ends were cut back, 4 bases at V and 3 bases at J, with 15 bases in the middle. Germline CDR1 is SNHLY and CDR2 is FYNNEI. The CDR3 DNA sequence: TGTGCCAGCAGTGTTCACCAGGGAATGTACACTGAAGCTTTCTTT. Encoded protein: CASSVHQGMYTEAFF. Drawing the rest from reference TRBV2 and TRBJ1-1, the complete variable domain is EPEVTQTPSHQVTQMGQEVILRCVPISNHLYFYWYRQILGQKVEFLVSFYNNEISEKSEIFDDQFSVERPDGSNFTLKIRSTKLEDSAMYFCASSVHQGMYTEAFFGQGTRLTVV.

The chain links TRBV6-5 to TRBJ1-2; TRBD1 matches 9 bases. Germline V gives CDR1 MNHEY, CDR2 SVGAGI. This CDR3 has 13 residues. The V segment lost 6 bases and the J segment 6 bases; nucleotides outside the gene matches: 5. The CDR3 DNA reads as TGTGCCAGCAGCACGACAGGGGGGAATGGCTACACCTTC. It encodes CASSTTGGNGYTF.

The chain combines TRBV18 with TRBJ1-1, with TRBD1 as a possible D gene (6 bases). CDR3 length: 15 residues. Germline CDR1 reads KGHSH; CDR2 reads LQKENI. Trimming pared 3 bases from V and 3 bases from J, leaving 14 bases between. CDR3: CASSPATGIDTEAFF. The DNA of the CDR3 is TGTGCCAGCTCACCCGCGACAGGCATAGACACTGAAGCTTTCTTT. The entire variable domain, with the rest obtained from reference TRBV18 and TRBJ1-1, is as follows: NAGVMQNPRHLVRRRGQEARLRCSPMKGHSHVYWYRQLPEEGLKFMVYLQKENIIDESGMPKERFSAEFPKEGPSILRIQQVVRGDSAAYFCASSPATGIDTEAFFGQGTRLTVV.

This chain uses TRBV28 with TRBJ1-2, with D tentatively TRBD1 (5 bases). This CDR3 spans 15 amino acids. V was pared by 4 bases and J by 0 bases, with 12 bases between. Germline assignment: CDR1 MDHEN and CDR2 SYDVKM. This chain's CDR3 is CASSSPGGTNYGYTF. DNA of the CDR3: TGTGCCAGCAGTTCACCGGGGGGAACTAACTATGGCTACACCTTC.

V and J are TRBV19 and TRBJ1-5, with 11 bases lining up with TRBD1. Germline assignment: CDR1 LNHDA and CDR2 SQIVND (reference sequence). The V and J ends lost 2 bases and 6 bases, in that order; junction bases with no gene match: 6. The CDR3 totals 16 residues. The CDR3 region is CASSITSGTGGQPQHF. The CDR3 DNA sequence: TGTGCCAGTAGTATAACTTCCGGGACAGGGGGTCAGCCCCAGCATTTT. Full variable domain (missing parts from reference TRBV19 and TRBJ1-5): DGGITQSPKYLFRKEGQNVTLSCEQNLNHDAMYWYRQDPGQGLRLIYYSQIVNDFQKGDIAEGYSVSREKKESFPLTVTSAQKNPTAFYLCASSITSGTGGQPQHFGDGTRLSIL.

This clone was observed a single time. The chain combines TRBV7-2 with TRBJ2-2, with D possibly being TRBD2 (5 bases). CDR3 size: 13 residues. V shed 2 bases and J shed 8 bases, with 9 bases lying between them. Germline loops: CDR1 SGHTA, CDR2 FQGNSA. The CDR3: CASSLFGEGELFF. The CDR3 region has the DNA TGTGCCAGCAGCTTATTCGGGGAGGGGGAGCTGTTTTTT. The whole variable domain, filled in from reference TRBV7-2 and TRBJ2-2, reads GAGVSQSPSNKVTEKGKDVELRCDPISGHTALYWYRQSLGQGLEFLIYFQGNSAPDKSGLPSDRFSAERTGGSVSTLTIQRTQQEDSAVYLCASSLFGEGELFFGEGSRLTVL.

This chain links TRBV2 with TRBJ1-2, with D tentatively TRBD1 (5 bases). V was cut by 9 bases and J by 2 bases, with 16 bases left in between. This CDR3 spans 14 amino acids. Per the germline V gene, CDR1 is SNHLY and CDR2 is FYNNEI. The CDR3 is CASRLGGVNYGYTF. The CDR3 DNA follows: TGTGCCAGTAGACTGGGGGGGGTAAACTATGGCTACACCTTC.

The chain couples TRBV5-4 to TRBJ1-1; 7 positions agree with TRBD1. The germline V gene encodes CDR1 SGHNT and CDR2 YYREEE (reference sequence). V gave up 0 bases and J gave up 1 base; unmatched junction bases: 3. The CDR3 covers 15 residues. The CDR3 region has the DNA TGTGCCAGCAGCTTGGACAGGACAGGGAACACTGAAGCTTTCTTT. Protein: CASSLDRTGNTEAFF.

This clone was counted a few times. The germline gene is not matched at one end of the junction; a read error may be the cause. The rearrangement joins TRBV27 to TRBJ1-5; TRBD1 aligns across 9 bases. Germline V lookup: CDR1 MNHEY, CDR2 SMNVEV (reference sequence). The CDR3 is made up of 16 amino acids. The CDR3 bases are TGTGCCAGCAGTTTATCGCCGGGACAGGGCAACCAGCCCCAGCATTTT. Its translation: CASSLSPGQGNQPQHF.

This chain uses TRBV3-1 (or the pseudogene TRBV3-2) with TRBJ1-3, with D possibly being TRBD1 (6 bases). Trimming removed 5 bases at V and 10 bases at J, with 15 bases between. This CDR3 has 13 amino acids. Germline CDR1 and CDR2: LGHDT and YNNKEL (reference sequence). The CDR3 here is CASSTQTGKTIYF. In DNA, the CDR3 is TGTGCCAGCAGCACCCAAACAGGGAAGACCATATATTTT.

The V and J genes are TRBV6-5 and TRBJ1-6, with a tentative D call TRBD1 (6 bases). This CDR3 contains 15 residues. Looked up from germline, CDR1 is MNHEY and CDR2 is SVGAGI. The V gene lost 5 bases and the J gene lost 4 bases, with 12 bases spanning the gap. This CDR3 is CASSQPQGYNSPLHF. The CDR3 DNA reads TGTGCCAGCAGTCAACCTCAGGGGTATAATTCACCCCTCCACTTT.

V is TRBV9 and J is TRBJ1-1, with a possible D match to TRBD1 (5 bases). Germline V CDR1 and CDR2: SGDLS, YYNGEE. This CDR3 is built from 15 residues. V was trimmed by 0 bases and J by 1 base, leaving 10 bases between them. DNA for the CDR3: TGTGCCAGCAGCGTAGCTGACAGACCGAACACTGAAGCTTTCTTT. Translated, it gives CASSVADRPNTEAFF. Full variable domain (remainder filled in from reference TRBV9 and TRBJ1-1): DSGVTQTPKHLITATGQRVTLRCSPRSGDLSVYWYQQSLDQGLQFLIQYYNGEERAKGNILERFSAQQFPDLHSELNLSSLELGDSALYFCASSVADRPNTEAFFGQGTRLTVV.

The chain couples TRBV25-1 to TRBJ1-1; weak D call: TRBD1 (6 bases). This CDR3 has 15 residues. CDR1 is MGHDK, CDR2 SYGVNS, per germline. V shed 2 bases and J shed 9 bases, with 19 bases lying between them. CDR3 region: CASSEPQGRGLKAFF. As DNA, the CDR3 is TGTGCCAGCAGTGAACCTCAGGGGAGGGGGTTGAAAGCTTTCTTT.

V usage is TRBV18 and J usage is TRBJ1-5; D may be TRBD1 (5 bases). The CDR3 totals 12 residues. V was shortened by 4 bases and J by 4 bases, with 5 bases between the two germline ends. Per the germline V gene, CDR1 is KGHSH and CDR2 is LQKENI. The CDR3 DNA follows: TGTGCCAGCTCACAGGGGAATCAGCCCCAGCATTTT. This codes for CASSQGNQPQHF.

CDR3: CASSIRDRSSGNTIYF. As DNA, the CDR3 is TGTGCCAGTAGTATCAGGGACAGAAGCTCTGGAAACACCATATATTTT. The rearrangement joins TRBV19 to TRBJ1-3; 7 nucleotides line up with TRBD1. CDR1 and CDR2 (germline): LNHDA, SQIVND (reference sequence). The CDR3 contains 16 residues. The V segment lost 3 bases and the J segment 0 bases; nucleotides outside the gene matches: 5. The full variable domain, with the rest looked up from reference TRBV19 and TRBJ1-3, is DGGITQSPKYLFRKEGQNVTLSCEQNLNHDAMYWYRQDPGQGLRLIYYSQIVNDFQKGDIAEGYSVSREKKESFPLTVTSAQKNPTAFYLCASSIRDRSSGNTIYFGEGSWLTVV.

This chain connects TRBV12-3 or TRBV12-4 to TRBJ2-7; D is undetermined. The ends were cut back, 6 bases at V and 2 bases at J, with 8 bases in the middle. This CDR3 has 12 amino acids. CDR3 protein: CASSQYTYEQYF. The CDR3 bases are TGTGCCAGCAGCCAGTACACCTACGAGCAGTACTTC.